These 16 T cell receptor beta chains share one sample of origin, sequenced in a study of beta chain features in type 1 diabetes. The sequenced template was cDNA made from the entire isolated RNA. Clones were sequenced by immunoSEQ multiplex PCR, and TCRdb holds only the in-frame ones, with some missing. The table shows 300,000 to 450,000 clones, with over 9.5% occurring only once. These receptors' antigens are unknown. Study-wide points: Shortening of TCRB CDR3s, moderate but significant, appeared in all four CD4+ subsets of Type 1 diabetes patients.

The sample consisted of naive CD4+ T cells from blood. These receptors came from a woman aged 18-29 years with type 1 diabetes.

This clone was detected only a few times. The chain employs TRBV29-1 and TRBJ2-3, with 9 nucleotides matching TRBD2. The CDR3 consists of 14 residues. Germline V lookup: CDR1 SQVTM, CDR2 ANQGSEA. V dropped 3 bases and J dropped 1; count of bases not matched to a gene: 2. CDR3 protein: CSVESSGGTDTQYF. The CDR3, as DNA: TGCAGCGTTGAGTCTAGCGGGGGCACAGATACGCAGTATTTT.

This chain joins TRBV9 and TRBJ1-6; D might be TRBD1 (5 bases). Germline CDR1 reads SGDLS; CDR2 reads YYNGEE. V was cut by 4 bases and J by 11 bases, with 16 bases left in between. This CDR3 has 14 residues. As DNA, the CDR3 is TGTGCCAGCAGCCCACGAATGGAGGGACCACCCCTCCACTTT. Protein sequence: CASSPRMEGPPLHF.

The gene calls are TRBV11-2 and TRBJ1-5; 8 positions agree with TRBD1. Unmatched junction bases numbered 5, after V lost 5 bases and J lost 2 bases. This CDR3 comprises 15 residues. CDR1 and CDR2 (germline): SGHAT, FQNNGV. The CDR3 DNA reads TGTGCCAGCAGCCCTTCAGGGGGCGGCAATCAGCCCCAGCATTTT. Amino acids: CASSPSGGGNQPQHF.

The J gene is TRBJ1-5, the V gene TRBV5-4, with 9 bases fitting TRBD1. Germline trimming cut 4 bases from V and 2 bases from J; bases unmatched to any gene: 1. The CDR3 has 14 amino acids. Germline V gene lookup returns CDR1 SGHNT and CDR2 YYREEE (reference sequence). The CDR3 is CASSRQGGNQPQHF. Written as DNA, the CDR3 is TGTGCCAGCAGCCGACAGGGGGGCAATCAGCCCCAGCATTTT.

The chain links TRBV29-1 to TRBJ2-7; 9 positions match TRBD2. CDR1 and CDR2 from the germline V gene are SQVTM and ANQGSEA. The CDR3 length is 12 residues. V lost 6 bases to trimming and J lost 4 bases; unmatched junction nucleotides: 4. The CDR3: CSVGLAGYEQYF. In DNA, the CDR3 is TGCAGCGTGGGACTAGCAGGATACGAGCAGTACTTC.

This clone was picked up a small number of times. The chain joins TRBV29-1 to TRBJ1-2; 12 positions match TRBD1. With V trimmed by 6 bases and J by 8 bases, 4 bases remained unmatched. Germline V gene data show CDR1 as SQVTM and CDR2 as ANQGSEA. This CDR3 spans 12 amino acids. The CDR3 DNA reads TGCAGCGTAGGGACAGGGGGCTTCGGCTACACCTTC. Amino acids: CSVGTGGFGYTF.

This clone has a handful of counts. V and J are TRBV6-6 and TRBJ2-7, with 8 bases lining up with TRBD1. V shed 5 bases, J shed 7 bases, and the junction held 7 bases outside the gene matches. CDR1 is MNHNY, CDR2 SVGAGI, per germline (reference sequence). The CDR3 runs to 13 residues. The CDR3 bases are TGTGCCAGCAGTGGGCAGGGGGCCGGTGAGCAGTACTTC. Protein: CASSGQGAGEQYF.

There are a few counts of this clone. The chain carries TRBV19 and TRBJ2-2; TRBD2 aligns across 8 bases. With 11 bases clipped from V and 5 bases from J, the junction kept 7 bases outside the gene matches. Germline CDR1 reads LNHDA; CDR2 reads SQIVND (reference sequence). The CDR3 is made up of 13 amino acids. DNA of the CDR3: TGTGCCGCCAGCTCGGGAGGGACCGGGGAGCTGTTTTTT. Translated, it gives CAASSGGTGELFF.

The chain's CDR3 is CSDAPGETQYF. CDR3 sequence (DNA): TGCAGCGACGCCCCGGGGGAGACCCAGTACTTC. The J gene is TRBJ2-5, the V gene TRBV29-1; maybe TRBD2 (5 bases). Germline V CDR1 and CDR2: SQVTM, ANQGSEA. The germline V and J ends were trimmed by 7 bases and 5 bases, with 11 bases remaining between them. The CDR3 has 11 amino acids.

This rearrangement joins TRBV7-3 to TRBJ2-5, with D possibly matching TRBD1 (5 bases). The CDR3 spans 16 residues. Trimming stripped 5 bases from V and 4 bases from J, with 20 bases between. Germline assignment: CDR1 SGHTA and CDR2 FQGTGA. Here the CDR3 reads CASSPLGALQGETQYF. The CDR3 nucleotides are TGTGCCAGCAGCCCCCTTGGGGCCCTCCAAGGAGAGACCCAGTACTTC.

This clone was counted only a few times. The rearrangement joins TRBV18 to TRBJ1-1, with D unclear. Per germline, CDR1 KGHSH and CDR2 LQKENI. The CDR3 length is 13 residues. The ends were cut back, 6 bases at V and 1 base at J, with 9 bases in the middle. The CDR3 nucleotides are TGTGCCAGCTCCAACAGCCAGAACACTGAAGCTTTCTTT. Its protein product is CASSNSQNTEAFF.

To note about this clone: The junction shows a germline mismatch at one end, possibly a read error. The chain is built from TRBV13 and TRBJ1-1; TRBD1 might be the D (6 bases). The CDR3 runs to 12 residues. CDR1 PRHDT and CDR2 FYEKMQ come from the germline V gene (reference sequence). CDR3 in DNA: TGTGCCAGCAGCTTAGGACAGGGTGAACCTTTCTTT. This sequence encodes CASSLGQGEPFF.

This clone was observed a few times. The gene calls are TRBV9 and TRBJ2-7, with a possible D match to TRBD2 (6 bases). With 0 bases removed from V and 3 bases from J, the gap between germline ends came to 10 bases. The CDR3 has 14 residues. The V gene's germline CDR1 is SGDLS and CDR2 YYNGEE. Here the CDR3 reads CASSVAGGFYEQYF. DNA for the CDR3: TGTGCCAGCAGCGTAGCCGGAGGGTTCTACGAGCAGTACTTC. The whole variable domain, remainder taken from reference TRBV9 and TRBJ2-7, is DSGVTQTPKHLITATGQRVTLRCSPRSGDLSVYWYQQSLDQGLQFLIQYYNGEERAKGNILERFSAQQFPDLHSELNLSSLELGDSALYFCASSVAGGFYEQYFGPGTRLTVT.

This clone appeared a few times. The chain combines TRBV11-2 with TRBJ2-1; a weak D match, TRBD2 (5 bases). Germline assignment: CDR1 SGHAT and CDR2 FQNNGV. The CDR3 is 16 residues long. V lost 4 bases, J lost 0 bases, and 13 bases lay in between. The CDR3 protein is CASSSQADPSYNEQFF. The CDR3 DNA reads TGTGCCAGCAGCTCGCAAGCGGACCCCTCCTACAATGAGCAGTTCTTC.

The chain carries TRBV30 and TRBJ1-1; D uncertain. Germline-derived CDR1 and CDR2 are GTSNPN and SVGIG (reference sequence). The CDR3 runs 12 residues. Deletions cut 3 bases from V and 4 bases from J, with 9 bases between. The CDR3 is CAWSLIFTEAFF. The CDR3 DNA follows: TGTGCCTGGAGCCTTATCTTCACTGAAGCTTTCTTT. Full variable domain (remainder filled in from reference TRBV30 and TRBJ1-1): SQTIHQWPATLVQPVGSPLSLECTVEGTSNPNLYWYRQAAGRGLQLLFYSVGIGQISSEVPQNLSASRPQDRQFILSSKKLLLSDSGFYLCAWSLIFTEAFFGQGTRLTVV.

DNA of the CDR3: TGTGCCAGCAGCCTAGAGGGACAGAGGAACACTGAAGCTTTCTTT. This encodes CASSLEGQRNTEAFF. The V and J genes are TRBV7-9 and TRBJ1-1; 7 bases align to TRBD1. The CDR3 has 15 amino acids. Germline CDR1 is SEHNR and CDR2 is FQNEAQ (reference sequence). Trimming cost V 5 bases and J 1 base; bases outside gene matches: 7.